This T cell receptor (beta chain) stems from a study of long-term antiretroviral therapy in people with HIV. General study results and limits: Even long-term ART left TRB diversity below transplant donor controls, despite gains.

Everyone in the study who had HIV was treated in the United States. Samples were assayed with immunoSEQ v3.0 at survey level. The assay was immunoSEQ multiplex PCR, and TCRdb's table has in-frame clones only and misses some. This sample has roughly 16,000 clones; 80% occur once, and the top ten carry 4.5%. In this sample, this clone turned up a few times. Its matching antigen is unknown. Germline CDR1 is GTSNPN and CDR2 is SVGIG (reference sequence). The CDR3 totals 14 residues. V shed 5 bases, J shed 6 bases, and the junction held 8 bases outside the gene matches. This TCR came from a man younger than 35 with HIV. The V gene is TRBV30, the J gene TRBJ2-5, with TRBD2 identical over 11 bases. The specimen comprised unsorted PBMCs, sampled 0.1 years before starting antiretroviral therapy. The CDR3 DNA is TGTGCCTGGGGGAATAGCGGGGGGGGACAGACCCAGTACTTC. Its translation is CAWGNSGGGQTQYF.